The sequence of this T cell receptor (beta chain) was determined in a study of vaccination and CD4 T cells after COVID-19. Study details: Six males and four females constituted the convalescent cohort, two of whom were Hispanic. A CEFX pool, an HIV-1 Nef pool, or else no peptide went into the control cultures.

At the Johns Hopkins FTIC core, DNA taken from cultured CD4+ T cells was sequenced by way of the Oncomine TCR Beta short-read assay. TCRdb itself ran the PCR reads through MiXCR, one entry per CDR3 protein. The data show about 11,000 distinct CDR3 sequences, over 70% seen once. Comments on this clonotype: Its specificity is not known.

Treatment in this sample: roughly ten-day PBMC culture with coronavirus spike peptide pools or control peptides (ViraFEST assay). Wells that each held 1.8 million or so PBMCs were cultured with 8 to 10 IU/ml IL-2 and about 10 ug/ml peptide pools. The CDR3 runs 17 residues. The sequence was collected from a human donor who had recovered from COVID-19. Material: CD4+ T cells from blood, cultured in vitro. The chain has TRBV12-2 and TRBJ1-5; the table's D gene call, TRBD1, was not cross checked with the DNA. TRBV12-2 is a pseudogene segment. CDR3 coding DNA: TGTGCAAGTCGCTTGAGTCGACAGGGCGGGAGCAATCAGCCCCAGCATTTT. Translation: CASRLSRQGGSNQPQHF.